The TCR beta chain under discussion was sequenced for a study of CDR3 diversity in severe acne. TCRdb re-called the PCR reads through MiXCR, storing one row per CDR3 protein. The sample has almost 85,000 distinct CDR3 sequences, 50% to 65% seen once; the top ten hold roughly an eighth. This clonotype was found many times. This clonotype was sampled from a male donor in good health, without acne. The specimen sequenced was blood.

CDR3 protein: CASSMDGTNQPQHF. The CDR3 bases are TGCGCCAGCAGCATGGACGGAACAAATCAGCCCCAGCATTTT. This chain connects TRBV5-1 to TRBJ1-5; D not certain. V gave up 4 bases and J gave up 4 bases, with 12 bases separating them. Per the germline V gene, CDR1 is SGHRS and CDR2 is YFSETQ. The CDR3 totals 14 residues.